The clone carrying this TCR beta chain was seen a few times. Its antigen is still unknown. The ends were cut back, 6 bases at V and 0 bases at J, with 21 bases in the middle. The CDR3 consists of 17 residues. Primers used in a second PCR of roughly 6 to 12 cycles were a sample-barcoded 5' primer and a J-beta primer mix. Each cDNA molecule was tagged by a template-switch adaptor with 12 random nucleotides. Sequencing recovered at least 3 million CDR3-containing paired-end reads from each sample. One entry per CDR3 protein, called by TCRdb with MiXCR from the 5' RACE reads. Of about 1,600,000 distinct CDR3 sequences listed, 40% to 50% are singletons. The data were obtained in a study of blood T cells in healthy people across ages. General study results and limits: Researchers judged that diversity estimates from one million T cells fell short of true values. Unsorted PBMC input precluded a conclusive naive versus antigen-experienced comparison.

The specimen sequenced was blood. The clonotype was recovered from a woman between 18 and 29 years old in good health. The chain recombines TRBV12-3 or TRBV12-4 with TRBJ2-7, with TRBD2 as a possible D gene (5 bases). DNA for the CDR3: TGTGCCAGCAGCACCCCTGCCTTTCGGGGTTCCTCCTACGAGCAGTACTTC. Amino acids: CASSTPAFRGSSYEQYF.